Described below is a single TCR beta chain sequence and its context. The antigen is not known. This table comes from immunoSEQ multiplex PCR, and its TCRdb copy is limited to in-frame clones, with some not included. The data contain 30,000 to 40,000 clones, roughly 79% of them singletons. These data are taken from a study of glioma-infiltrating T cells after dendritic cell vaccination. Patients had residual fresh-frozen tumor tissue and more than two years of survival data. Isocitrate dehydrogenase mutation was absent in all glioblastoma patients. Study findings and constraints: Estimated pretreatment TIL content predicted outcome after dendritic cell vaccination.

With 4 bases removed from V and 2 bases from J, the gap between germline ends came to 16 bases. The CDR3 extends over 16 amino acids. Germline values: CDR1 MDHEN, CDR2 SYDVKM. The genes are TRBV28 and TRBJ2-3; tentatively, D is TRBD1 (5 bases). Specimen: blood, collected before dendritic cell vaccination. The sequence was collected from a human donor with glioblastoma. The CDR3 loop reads CASSWGFDSYTDTQYF. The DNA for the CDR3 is TGTGCCAGCAGTTGGGGATTCGACAGTTACACAGATACGCAGTATTTT.